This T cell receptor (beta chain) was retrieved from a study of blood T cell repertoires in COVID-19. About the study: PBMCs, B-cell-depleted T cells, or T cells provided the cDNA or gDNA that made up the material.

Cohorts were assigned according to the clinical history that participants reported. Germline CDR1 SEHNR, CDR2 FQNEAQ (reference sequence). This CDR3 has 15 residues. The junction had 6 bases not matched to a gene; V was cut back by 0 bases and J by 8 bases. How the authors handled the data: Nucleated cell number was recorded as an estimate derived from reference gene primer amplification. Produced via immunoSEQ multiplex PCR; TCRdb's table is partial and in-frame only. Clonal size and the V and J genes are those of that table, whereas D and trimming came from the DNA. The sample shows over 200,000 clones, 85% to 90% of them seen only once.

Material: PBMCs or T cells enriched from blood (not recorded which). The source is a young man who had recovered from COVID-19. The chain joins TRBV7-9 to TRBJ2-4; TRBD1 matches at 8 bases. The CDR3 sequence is CASSLAGTGRDIQYF. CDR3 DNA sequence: TGTGCCAGCAGCTTAGCAGGGACAGGCCGGGACATTCAGTACTTC.